What follows are 20 T cell receptor beta chains derived from one specimen sequenced in a study of OX40 agonist ivuxolimab in advanced cancers. The method was immunoSEQ multiplex PCR; TCRdb's version includes in-frame clones alone and lacks a portion of them. In the table there are tens of thousands of clones, around 87% of which are singletons. The sample here was CD4+ or CD8+ T cells sorted from blood, taken in a trial of the OX40 agonist ivuxolimab. The origin of the receptors is an adult with an advanced solid tumor such as melanoma, head and neck, liver or kidney cancer.

The gene calls are TRBV5-5 and TRBJ2-5; possible D gene TRBD2, 6 bases. The CDR3 sequence is 14 residues long. With 4 bases removed from V and 5 bases from J, the gap between germline ends came to 15 bases. Germline-derived CDR1 and CDR2 are SGHKS and YYEKEE (reference sequence). CDR3 sequence: CASSPTGEGETQYF. The CDR3 coding sequence is TGTGCCAGCAGCCCAACGGGAGAGGGGGAGACCCAGTACTTC.

This clone was recorded only once. V and J are TRBV19 and TRBJ1-5; the match to TRBD1 covers 8 bases. This CDR3 region has 15 residues. Losses at the gene ends were 3 bases for V and 0 bases for J; bases not matched to a gene: 1. Germline CDR1 is LNHDA and CDR2 is SQIVND (reference sequence). The CDR3 reads CASSMTGDSNQPQHF. As DNA, the CDR3 is TGTGCCAGTAGTATGACAGGGGATAGCAATCAGCCCCAGCATTTT.

The chain carries TRBV5-4 and TRBJ2-7; 8 bases line up with TRBD2. The trim removed 4 bases at V and 4 bases at J, leaving 7 bases unmatched. This CDR3 is 14 amino acids long. Germline V gene data show CDR1 as SGHNT and CDR2 as YYREEE (reference sequence). In DNA form, the CDR3 reads TGTGCCAGCAGCCTTTTAGCGGGGAGTTACGAGCAGTACTTC. Protein product: CASSLLAGSYEQYF.

The table lists this clone with a few counts. The V call is TRBV7-9, the J call TRBJ1-1; D is unresolved. Trimming cost V 1 base and J 1 base, with 4 bases left between them. The CDR3 has 13 residues. Germline V CDR1 and CDR2: SEHNR, FQNEAQ (reference sequence). The DNA for the CDR3 is TGTGCCAGCAGCTTAGGGCAGAACACTGAAGCTTTCTTT. Encoded protein: CASSLGQNTEAFF.

This chain joins TRBV9 and TRBJ2-7; 7 positions agree with TRBD1. V shed 4 bases, J shed 6 bases, and the junction held 7 bases outside the gene matches. CDR3 length: 13 residues. Looked up from germline, CDR1 is SGDLS and CDR2 is YYNGEE. Written as DNA, the CDR3 is TGTGCCAGCAGCATGACAGGGTCTGGCGAGCAGTACTTC. It codes for CASSMTGSGEQYF. Complete variable domain (other parts from reference TRBV9 and TRBJ2-7): DSGVTQTPKHLITATGQRVTLRCSPRSGDLSVYWYQQSLDQGLQFLIQYYNGEERAKGNILERFSAQQFPDLHSELNLSSLELGDSALYFCASSMTGSGEQYFGPGTRLTVT.

The J gene is TRBJ2-7, the V gene TRBV6-6; 7 nucleotides match TRBD2. Per germline, CDR1 MNHNY and CDR2 SVGAGI (reference sequence). This CDR3 spans 12 amino acids. The V gene end was trimmed by 7 bases and the J gene end by 11 bases; junction bases not matched to a gene: 11. The CDR3 protein is CASTTGGTREYF. The CDR3 DNA sequence: TGTGCCAGCACCACCGGGGGGACGCGCGAGTACTTC.

The chain links TRBV5-5 to TRBJ2-3; TRBD1 aligns across 9 bases. The trim removed 3 bases at V and 1 base at J, leaving 3 bases unmatched. The germline CDR1 and CDR2 sequences are SGHKS and YYEKEE (reference sequence). The CDR3 runs 15 residues. The CDR3 region has the DNA TGTGCCAGCAGCTACAGGGGGCGCCGCACAGATACGCAGTATTTT. Translation gives CASSYRGRRTDTQYF. Using reference TRBV5-5 and TRBJ2-3 for the parts outside the CDR3, the full variable domain is DAGVTQSPTHLIKTRGQQVTLRCSPISGHKSVSWYQQVLGQGPQFIFQYYEKEERGRGNFPDRFSARQFPNYSSELNVNALLLGDSALYLCASSYRGRRTDTQYFGPGTRLTVL.

This sequence joins TRBV15 and TRBJ1-2; tentative D call: TRBD1 (5 bases). Germline loops: CDR1 LNHNV, CDR2 YYDKDF (reference sequence). Trimming stripped 0 bases from V and 7 bases from J, with 12 bases between. The CDR3 extends over 14 amino acids. The CDR3 nucleotides are TGTGCCACCAGCAGAGATGGAGGGACCGGTGGCTACACCTTC. Translated, it gives CATSRDGGTGGYTF.

The chain has TRBV19 and TRBJ1-2, with a possible D match to TRBD1 (6 bases). This CDR3 comprises 14 residues. V lost 7 bases and J 3 bases, leaving 15 bases between the germline ends. Looked up from germline, CDR1 is LNHDA and CDR2 is SQIVND (reference sequence). The CDR3 coding sequence is TGTGCCAGTACCCAGGGGAGGGACGACTATGGCTACACCTTC. It codes for CASTQGRDDYGYTF.

This rearrangement joins TRBV28 to TRBJ2-2, with D maybe TRBD2 (6 bases). Germline loops: CDR1 MDHEN, CDR2 SYDVKM. V shed 1 base and J shed 4 bases, with 7 bases lying between them. This CDR3 spans 14 amino acids. DNA for the CDR3: TGTGCCAGCAGTTTATCGGGGGTCACCGGGGAGCTGTTTTTT. Its protein is CASSLSGVTGELFF.

V is TRBV5-6 and J is TRBJ1-1; D call uncertain. Germline V lookup: CDR1 SGHDT, CDR2 YYEEEE. V gave up 4 bases and J gave up 4 bases, with 11 bases separating them. The CDR3 is 13 amino acids. The CDR3 coding sequence is TGTGCCAGCAGCCGAGGCCGAGCCACTGAAGCTTTCTTT. Translation: CASSRGRATEAFF.

The chain recombines TRBV5-1 with TRBJ2-5, with TRBD2 matching 7 bases. The CDR3 consists of 15 residues. With 0 bases clipped from V and 1 base from J, the junction kept 3 bases outside the gene matches. The germline gives CDR1 SGHRS, CDR2 YFSETQ. For the CDR3, the DNA is TGCGCCAGCAGCTTGGGGCTAGCGGTCCAAGAGACCCAGTACTTC. It encodes CASSLGLAVQETQYF.

Regarding this clone: The junction departs from the called germline gene at one end, perhaps through a read error. This CDR3 is also generated by other DNA sequences in the sample. This chain links TRBV19 with TRBJ2-1; D is tentatively TRBD1 or TRBD2 (5 bases each). The CDR3 contains 13 residues. Germline-derived CDR1 and CDR2 are LNHDA and SQIVND (reference sequence). CDR3: CASNPGRYNEQFF. The CDR3 DNA follows: TGCGCCAGTAATCCGGGACGCTACAATGAGCAGTTCTTC.

J is TRBJ2-7 and V is TRBV27, with D possibly TRBD2 on 5 matching bases. V lost 3 bases to trimming and J lost 3 bases, with 9 bases between them. This CDR3 comprises 13 residues. Germline V CDR1 and CDR2: MNHEY, SMNVEV (reference sequence). The CDR3 DNA reads as TGTGCCAGCAGTTTGGTTGGGAGCTACGAGCAGTACTTC. This gives the protein CASSLVGSYEQYF.

The chain combines TRBV5-1 with TRBJ1-4; D unclear. Trimming stripped 0 bases from V and 1 base from J, with 4 bases between. The CDR3 contains 14 residues. Per the germline V gene, CDR1 is SGHRS and CDR2 is YFSETQ. In nucleotides, the CDR3 is TGCGCCAGCAGCTTGGCCGGAACTAATGAAAAACTGTTTTTT. This sequence encodes CASSLAGTNEKLFF.

On this clone itself: Other DNA sequences in this sample translate to the same CDR3. The chain combines TRBV11-3 with TRBJ2-5; D is perhaps TRBD1 or TRBD2 (5 bases each). Germline V gene sequence: CDR1 SGHNT, CDR2 YENEEA. V lost 1 base, J lost 5 bases, and 14 bases lay in between. This CDR3 region has 15 residues. The CDR3 DNA follows: TGTGCCAGCAGCTTAGTCACAGGCGGGCGCGAGACCCAGTACTTC. Translated, it gives CASSLVTGGRETQYF.

The chain is built from TRBV29-1 and TRBJ1-1, with unresolved D. V was shortened by 1 base and J by 0 bases, with 6 bases between the two germline ends. The CDR3 length is 13 residues. Germline V lookup: CDR1 SQVTM, CDR2 ANQGSEA. The chain's CDR3 is CSVEVRMNTEAFF. The CDR3 DNA is TGCAGCGTTGAAGTGAGAATGAACACTGAAGCTTTCTTT.

This sequence joins TRBV5-1 and TRBJ2-5; 8 nucleotides align to TRBD2. This CDR3 has 14 residues. The V gene end was trimmed by 2 bases and the J gene end by 3 bases; junction bases not matched to a gene: 3. The germline CDR1 and CDR2 sequences are SGHRS and YFSETQ. CDR3 sequence: CASSLTAGEETQYF. The CDR3 DNA is TGCGCCAGCAGCTTAACAGCGGGAGAAGAGACCCAGTACTTC.

J is TRBJ2-5 and V is TRBV18; D perhaps matches TRBD1 (6 bases). The CDR3 extends over 13 amino acids. Germline V gives CDR1 KGHSH, CDR2 LQKENI. Deletions cut 5 bases from V and 3 bases from J, with 10 bases between. The CDR3 DNA is TGTGCCAGCTCATTCCGACAGGAAGAGACCCAGTACTTC. Its translation: CASSFRQEETQYF.

This clone was counted between two and nine times. The chain combines TRBV28 with TRBJ2-2; 9 nucleotides align to TRBD1. V trimming: 6 bases; J trimming: 5 bases; junction bases outside the gene matches: 16. Per the germline V gene, CDR1 is MDHEN and CDR2 is SYDVKM. The CDR3 has 18 residues. The CDR3 loop reads CASSFFMGTGSRTGELFF. The CDR3 DNA sequence: TGTGCCAGCAGCTTTTTCATGGGGACAGGGAGTCGGACCGGGGAGCTGTTTTTT. Drawing the rest from reference TRBV28 and TRBJ2-2, the complete variable domain is DVKVTQSSRYLVKRTGEKVFLECVQDMDHENMFWYRQDPGLGLRLIYFSYDVKMKEKGDIPEGYSVSREKKERFSLILESASTNQTSMYLCASSFFMGTGSRTGELFFGEGSRLTVL.